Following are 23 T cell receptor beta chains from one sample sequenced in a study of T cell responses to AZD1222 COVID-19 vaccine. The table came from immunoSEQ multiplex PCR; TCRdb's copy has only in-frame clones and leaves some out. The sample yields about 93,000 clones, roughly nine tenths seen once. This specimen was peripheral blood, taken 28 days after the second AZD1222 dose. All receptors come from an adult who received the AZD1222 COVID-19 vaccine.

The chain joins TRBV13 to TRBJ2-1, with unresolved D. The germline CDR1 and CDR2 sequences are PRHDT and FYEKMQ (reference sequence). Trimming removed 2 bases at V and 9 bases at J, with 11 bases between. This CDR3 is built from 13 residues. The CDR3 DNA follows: TGTGCCAGCAGCTTATCGGGCTTGTTTGAGCAGTTCTTC. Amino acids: CASSLSGLFEQFF.

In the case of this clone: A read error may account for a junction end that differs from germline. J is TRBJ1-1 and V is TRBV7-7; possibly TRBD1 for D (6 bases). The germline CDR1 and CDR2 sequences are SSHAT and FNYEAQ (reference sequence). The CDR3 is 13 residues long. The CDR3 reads CASSYRETPEAFF. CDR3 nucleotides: TGTGCTAGCAGCTACAGGGAGACGCCGGAAGCTTTCTTT. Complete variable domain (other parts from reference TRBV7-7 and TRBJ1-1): GAGVSQSPRYKVTKRGQDVTLRCDPISSHATLYWYQQALGQGPEFLTYFNYEAQPDKSGLPSDRFSAERPEGSISTLTIQRTEQRDSAMYRCASSYRETPEAFFGQGTRLTVV.

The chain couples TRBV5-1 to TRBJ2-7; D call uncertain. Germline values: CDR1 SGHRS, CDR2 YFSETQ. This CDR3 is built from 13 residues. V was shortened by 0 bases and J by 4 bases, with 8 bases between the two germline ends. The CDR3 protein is CASSLGAFYEQYF. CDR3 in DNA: TGCGCCAGCAGCTTGGGGGCGTTTTACGAGCAGTACTTC.

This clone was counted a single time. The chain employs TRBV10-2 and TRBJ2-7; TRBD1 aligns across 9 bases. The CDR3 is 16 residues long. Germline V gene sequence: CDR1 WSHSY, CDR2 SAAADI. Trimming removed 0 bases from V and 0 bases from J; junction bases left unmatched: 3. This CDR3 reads CASSESAQGASYEQYF. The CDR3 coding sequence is TGCGCCAGCAGTGAGTCGGCACAGGGGGCCTCCTACGAGCAGTACTTC.

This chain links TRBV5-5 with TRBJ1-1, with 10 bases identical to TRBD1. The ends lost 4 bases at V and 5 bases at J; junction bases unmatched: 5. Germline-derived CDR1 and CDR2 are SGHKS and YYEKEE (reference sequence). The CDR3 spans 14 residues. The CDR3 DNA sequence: TGTGCCAGCAGCACGGACAGGGGGATAACTGAAGCTTTCTTT. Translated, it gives CASSTDRGITEAFF.

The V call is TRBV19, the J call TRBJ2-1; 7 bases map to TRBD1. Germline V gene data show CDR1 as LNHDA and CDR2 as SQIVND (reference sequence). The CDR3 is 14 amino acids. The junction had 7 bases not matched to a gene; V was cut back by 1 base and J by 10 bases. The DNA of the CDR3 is TGTGCCAGTAGTATAGCAAGGACAGGACAGGAGCAGTTCTTC. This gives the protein CASSIARTGQEQFF.

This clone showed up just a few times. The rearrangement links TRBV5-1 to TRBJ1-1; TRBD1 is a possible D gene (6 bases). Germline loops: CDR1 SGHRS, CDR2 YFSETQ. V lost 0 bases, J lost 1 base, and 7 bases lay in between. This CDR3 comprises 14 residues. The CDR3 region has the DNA TGCGCCAGCAGCTTGGACAGGGCGAACACTGAAGCTTTCTTT. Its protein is CASSLDRANTEAFF.

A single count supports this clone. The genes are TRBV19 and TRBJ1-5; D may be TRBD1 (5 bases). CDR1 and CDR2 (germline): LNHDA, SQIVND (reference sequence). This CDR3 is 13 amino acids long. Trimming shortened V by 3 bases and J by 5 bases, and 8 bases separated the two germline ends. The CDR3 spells CASSMGVDQPQHF. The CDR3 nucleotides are TGTGCCAGTAGTATGGGGGTGGATCAGCCCCAGCATTTT.

CDR3 nucleotides: TGTGCCTGGAGGACACCGGGACTAGCGGGGGGAACCCTTAGCACAGATACGCAGTATTTT. Its translation is CAWRTPGLAGGTLSTDTQYF. The chain uses TRBV30 and TRBJ2-3; 15 bases match TRBD2. The CDR3 sequence is 20 residues long. Germline-derived CDR1 and CDR2 are GTSNPN and SVGIG (reference sequence). The ends lost 3 bases at V and 0 bases at J; junction bases unmatched: 13.

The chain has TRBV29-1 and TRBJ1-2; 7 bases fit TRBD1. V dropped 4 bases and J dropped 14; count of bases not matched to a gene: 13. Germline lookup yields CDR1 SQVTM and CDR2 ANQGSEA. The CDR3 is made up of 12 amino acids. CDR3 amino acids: CSVGQGGLGGTF. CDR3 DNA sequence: TGCAGCGTTGGACAGGGAGGACTGGGGGGGACCTTC.

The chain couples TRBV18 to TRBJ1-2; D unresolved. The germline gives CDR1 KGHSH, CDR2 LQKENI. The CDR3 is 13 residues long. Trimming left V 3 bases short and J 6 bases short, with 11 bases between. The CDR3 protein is CASSPAGPHGYTF. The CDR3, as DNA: TGTGCCAGCTCACCGGCCGGGCCCCATGGCTACACCTTC.

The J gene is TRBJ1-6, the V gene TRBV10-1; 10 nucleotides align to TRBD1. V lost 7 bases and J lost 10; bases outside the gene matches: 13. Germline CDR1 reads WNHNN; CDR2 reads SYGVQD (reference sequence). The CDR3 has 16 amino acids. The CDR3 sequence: CASIYSSGTGESPLHF. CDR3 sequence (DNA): TGCGCCAGCATTTACTCCTCCGGGACAGGGGAATCACCCCTCCACTTT.

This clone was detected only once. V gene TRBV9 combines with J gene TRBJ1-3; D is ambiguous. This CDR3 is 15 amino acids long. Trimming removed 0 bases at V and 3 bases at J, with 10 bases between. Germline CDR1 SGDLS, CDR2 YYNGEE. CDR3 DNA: TGTGCCAGCAGCGTAGAGAGGGAGAGTGGAAACACCATATATTTT. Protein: CASSVERESGNTIYF.

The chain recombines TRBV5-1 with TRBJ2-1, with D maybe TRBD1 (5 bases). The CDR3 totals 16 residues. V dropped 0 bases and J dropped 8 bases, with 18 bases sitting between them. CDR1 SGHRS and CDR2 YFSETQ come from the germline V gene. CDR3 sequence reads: CASSLGRAGFKDEQFF. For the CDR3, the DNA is TGCGCCAGCAGCTTGGGGCGCGCAGGGTTTAAAGATGAGCAGTTCTTC.

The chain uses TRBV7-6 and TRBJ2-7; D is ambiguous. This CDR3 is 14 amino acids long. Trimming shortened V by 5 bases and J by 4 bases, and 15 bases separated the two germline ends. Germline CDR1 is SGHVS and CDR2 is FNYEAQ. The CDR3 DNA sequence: TGTGCCAGCAGCCGCCAGTCAGTTACTTACGAGCAGTACTTC. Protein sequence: CASSRQSVTYEQYF.

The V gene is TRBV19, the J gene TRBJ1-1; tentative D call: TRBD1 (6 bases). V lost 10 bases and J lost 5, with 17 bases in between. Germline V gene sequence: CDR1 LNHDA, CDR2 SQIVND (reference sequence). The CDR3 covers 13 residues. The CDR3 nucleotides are TGTGCCACCGAGGGGGGGCGTAGGACTGAAGCTTTCTTT. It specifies CATEGGRRTEAFF.

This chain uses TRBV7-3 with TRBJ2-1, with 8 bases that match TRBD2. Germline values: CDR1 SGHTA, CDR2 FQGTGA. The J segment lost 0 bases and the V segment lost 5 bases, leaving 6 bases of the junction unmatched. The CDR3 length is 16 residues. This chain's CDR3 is CASSHLSGSSYNEQFF. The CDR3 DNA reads TGTGCCAGCAGCCATTTAAGCGGGAGCTCCTACAATGAGCAGTTCTTC.

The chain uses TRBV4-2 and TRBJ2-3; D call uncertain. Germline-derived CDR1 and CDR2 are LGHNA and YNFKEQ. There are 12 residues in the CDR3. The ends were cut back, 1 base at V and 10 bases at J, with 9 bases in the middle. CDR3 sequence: CASSQVVSSQYF. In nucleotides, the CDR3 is TGTGCCAGCAGCCAAGTCGTGAGTTCGCAGTATTTT.

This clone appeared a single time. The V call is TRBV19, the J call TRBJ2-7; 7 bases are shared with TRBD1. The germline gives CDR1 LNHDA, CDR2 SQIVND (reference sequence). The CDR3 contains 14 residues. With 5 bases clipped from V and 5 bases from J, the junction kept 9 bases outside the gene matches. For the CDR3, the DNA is TGTGCCAGTAGTGGTGTCGGGACAGCGAACGAGCAGTACTTC. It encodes CASSGVGTANEQYF.

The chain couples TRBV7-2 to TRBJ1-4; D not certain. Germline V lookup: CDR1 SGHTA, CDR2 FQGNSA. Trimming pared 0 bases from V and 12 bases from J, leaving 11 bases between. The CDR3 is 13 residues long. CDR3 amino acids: CASSLASELELFF. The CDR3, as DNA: TGTGCCAGCAGCTTAGCAAGCGAATTAGAACTGTTTTTT.

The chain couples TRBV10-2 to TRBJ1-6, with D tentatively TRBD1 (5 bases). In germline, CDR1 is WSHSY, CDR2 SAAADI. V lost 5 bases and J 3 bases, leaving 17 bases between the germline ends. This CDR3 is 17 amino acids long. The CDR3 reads CASSLATGTDYNSPLHF. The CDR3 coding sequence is TGCGCCAGCAGTCTGGCTACCGGGACCGACTATAATTCACCCCTCCACTTT.

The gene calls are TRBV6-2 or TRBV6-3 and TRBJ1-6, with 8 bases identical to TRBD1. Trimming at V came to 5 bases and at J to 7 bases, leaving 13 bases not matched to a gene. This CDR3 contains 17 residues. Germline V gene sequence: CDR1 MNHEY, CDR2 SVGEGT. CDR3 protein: CASSRVPRQGWNSPLHF. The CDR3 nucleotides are TGTGCCAGCAGTCGCGTCCCGCGACAGGGGTGGAATTCACCCCTCCACTTT.

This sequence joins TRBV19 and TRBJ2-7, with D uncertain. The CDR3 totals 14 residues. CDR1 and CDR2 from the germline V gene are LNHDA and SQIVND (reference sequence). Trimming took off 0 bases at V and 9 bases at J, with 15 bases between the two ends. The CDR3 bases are TGTGCCAGTAGTATAGATCTTGGAAACGGTGGGCAGTACTTC. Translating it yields CASSIDLGNGGQYF.